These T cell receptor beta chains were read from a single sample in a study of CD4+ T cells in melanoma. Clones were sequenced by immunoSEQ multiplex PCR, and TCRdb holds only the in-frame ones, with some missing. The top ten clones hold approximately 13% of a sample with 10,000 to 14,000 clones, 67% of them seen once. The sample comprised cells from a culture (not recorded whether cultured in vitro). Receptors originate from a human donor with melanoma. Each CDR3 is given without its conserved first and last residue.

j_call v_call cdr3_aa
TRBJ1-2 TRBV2 ASSVVQDPNYGYT
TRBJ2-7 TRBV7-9 ASSSQEQGGQY
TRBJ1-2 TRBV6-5 ASSKSWGAYGYT
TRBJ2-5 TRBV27 ASSPARLAGAQETQY
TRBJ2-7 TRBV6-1 ASSRDTTFYEQY
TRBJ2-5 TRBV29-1 SGGSGYQETQY
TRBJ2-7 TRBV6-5 ASSNPGQGLVKQY
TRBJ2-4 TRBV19 ASSLAKNIQY
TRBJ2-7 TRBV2 ASSDLKTGWAYEQY
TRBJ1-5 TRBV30 AWSVTKGNQPQH
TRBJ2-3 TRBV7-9 ASSSSHAFGDTQY
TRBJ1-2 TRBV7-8 ASSFYYGYT
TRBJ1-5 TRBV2 ASSAGGTGPQH
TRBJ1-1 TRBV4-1 ASNFRVSNTEAF
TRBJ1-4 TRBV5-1 ASSIGTGVNEKLF
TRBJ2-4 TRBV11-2 ASSSLPVAKNIQY
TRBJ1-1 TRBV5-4 ASSLEVTGGGAEAF
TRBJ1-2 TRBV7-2 ASSPQGNYGYT
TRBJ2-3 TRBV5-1 ASDGGSTDTQY
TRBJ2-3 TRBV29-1 SKSGGAGTDTQY
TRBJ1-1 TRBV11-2 ASSETGTKRAF
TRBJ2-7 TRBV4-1 ASSREMGGGVTYEQY
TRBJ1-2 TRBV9 ASSVTGQGAGGYT
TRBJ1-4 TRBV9 ASSRDGEKLF
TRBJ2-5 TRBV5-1 ASSLVGAGGTYQETQY
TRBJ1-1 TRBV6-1 ASSEAGHKNTEAF
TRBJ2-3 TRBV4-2 ASSPPVAPTQY
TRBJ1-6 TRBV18 ASSPSRDRYNSPLH
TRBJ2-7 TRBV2 ASRLGASGVYEQY
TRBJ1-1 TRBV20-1 SATHNTEAF
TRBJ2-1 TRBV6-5 ASSPGRYNEQF
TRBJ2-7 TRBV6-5 ASRTGASYEQY
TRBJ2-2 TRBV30 AWLPGTGRTGELF
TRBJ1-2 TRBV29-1 SVEKTGEVGYT
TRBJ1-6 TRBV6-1 ASSELIGRANSPLH
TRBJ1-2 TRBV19 ASSKGEGGYT
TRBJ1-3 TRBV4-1 ASSQTDSRGNTIY
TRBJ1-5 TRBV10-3 AISGQGAPNQPQH
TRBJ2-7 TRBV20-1 SALDRGGQY
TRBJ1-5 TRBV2 ASSEPPPQPQH
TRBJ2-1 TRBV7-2 ASSQWTGGSEQF
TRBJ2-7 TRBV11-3 ASSLASQGYEQY
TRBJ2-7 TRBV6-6 ASSHRYEQY
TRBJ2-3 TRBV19 ASAPLGHLDTQY
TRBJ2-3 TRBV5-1 ASSAGQGTDTQY
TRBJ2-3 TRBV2 ASSRGLAGSTDTQY
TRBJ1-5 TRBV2 ASSAQQGTEPQH
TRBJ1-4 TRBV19 ASTTGRTNEKLF
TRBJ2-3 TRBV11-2 ASSPWPQGADTQY
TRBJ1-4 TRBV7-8 ASSLARTGGVYEKLF
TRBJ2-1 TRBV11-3 ASSLTGNEQF
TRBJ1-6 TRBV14 ASSQDLSNSPLH
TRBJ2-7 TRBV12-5 ASGLGTLRTSYEQY
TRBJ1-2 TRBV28 ASRGDPYGYT
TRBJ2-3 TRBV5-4 ASSLRGSTDTQY
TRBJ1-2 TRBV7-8 ASSLDIMGRGGYT
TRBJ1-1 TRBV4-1 ASRRDRGTEAF
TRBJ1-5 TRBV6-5 ASSYGEEQPQH
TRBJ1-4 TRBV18 ASSPVTGDEKLF
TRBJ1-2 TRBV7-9 ASSLVGDDGYT